This T cell receptor beta chain comes out of a study of blood T cell repertoires in COVID-19. As for the study in general: Some COVID-19 samples were acute and others convalescent; all came from the United States, Italy and Spain.

The CDR3 length is 13 residues. V shed 7 bases and J 0 bases; nucleotides not matched to a gene: 6. Germline V lookup: CDR1 SQVTM, CDR2 ANQGSEA. The repertoire was sequenced with immunoSEQ multiplex PCR; TCRdb's copy has only in-frame clones and lacks some. The repertoire holds some 260,000 clones, roughly 87% seen once, with around 3% in the top ten. This receptor was taken from a man between 18 and 29 years old with active or convalescent COVID-19. Sequencing was carried out using peripheral blood. This chain links TRBV29-1 with TRBJ2-7, with 7 bases fitting TRBD1. CDR3 nucleotides: TGCAGCGGTAGACAGGGCAGCTCCTACGAGCAGTACTTC. Amino acids: CSGRQGSSYEQYF.